This TCR beta chain was found in a study of blood T cell repertoires in COVID-19. The wider study: COVID-19 samples, acute and convalescent, were from the United States, Italy and Spain.

Seattle researchers signed up patients amid active infection and tracked them longitudinally. The V end lost 5 bases, the J end lost 4 bases, and 9 bases lay between the germline ends. The CDR3 extends over 13 amino acids. CDR1 and CDR2 from the germline V gene are SGHTA and FQGNSA. In the original workflow: Scientists estimated how many nucleated cells there were by amplifying reference gene primers. Assay used: immunoSEQ multiplex PCR; TCRdb lists only in-frame clones, some missing. That table is the source of V, J and clone size, and D and trimming were worked out from the DNA. The table includes some 240,000 clones, almost 85% detected once.

The chain links TRBV7-2 to TRBJ1-5, with D maybe TRBD1 (6 bases). The specimen was peripheral blood. The receptor was isolated from a woman in her 70s with COVID-19, enrolled during active disease. CDR3 nucleotides: TGTGCCAGCAGCACACAGGGTAATCAGCCCCAGCATTTT. Residues: CASSTQGNQPQHF.